The entry below gives a single TCR beta chain sequence along with its context. Antigen specificity is unknown. This CDR3 region has 16 residues. With 2 bases clipped from V and 1 base from J, the junction kept 3 bases outside the gene matches. From germline, CDR1 is MNHNY and CDR2 SVGAGI (reference sequence). 13 Jbeta primers and 60 Vbeta primers were used for the PCR. Repertoires were generated with immunoSEQ multiplex PCR, while TCRdb's copy carries only in-frame clones and drops some. The sample holds about 120,000 clones; around 80% are singletons and the top ten take approximately 0.22%. The source of the sample is a study of cytomegalovirus exposure and HLA in healthy donors. At the level of the study: An earlier analysis identified fewer than 130 million unique TCR beta sequences in approximately 170 million T cells.

Regarding the study as a whole: Links to common viral pathogens appeared, in a later analysis, for several of the most significant clusters.

The sequence was obtained from a middle-aged man in good health and CMV-seronegative. The chain combines TRBV6-6 with TRBJ1-3, with 9 positions matching TRBD1. Material: PBMCs. The CDR3 protein is CASSYGDRVSGNTIYF. The CDR3 DNA reads as TGTGCCAGCAGTTACGGGGACAGGGTGTCTGGAAACACCATATATTTT.